The subject of this entry is one T cell receptor (beta chain). The CDR3 has 14 amino acids. Between the trimmed V and J ends, which lost 7 bases and 7 bases, there was a span of 15 bases. Germline loops: CDR1 SGHDT, CDR2 YYEEEE. This record belongs to a study of cytomegalovirus exposure and HLA in healthy donors. 60 Vbeta and 13 Jbeta primers were used in PCR. Sequenced by immunoSEQ multiplex PCR; TCRdb stores in-frame clones only, minus some. The sample holds about 160,000 clones; more than 80% are singletons and the top ten take around 1.9%. The donors comprised healthy bone marrow donors. This rearrangement joins TRBV5-6 to TRBJ1-6, with D tentatively TRBD1 (5 bases). This clonotype originated in a woman aged 18-35 years in good health and CMV-seronegative. Sequencing was carried out using PBMCs. CDR3 in DNA: TGTGCCAGCCGCGAAACAGGAACGAATTCACCCCTCCACTTT. Its protein is CASRETGTNSPLHF.